The T cell receptor beta chain described here comes from a study of blood T cell repertoires in COVID-19. For the study at large: There were acute and convalescent COVID-19 samples, and they came from the United States, Italy and Spain. T cells, B-cell-depleted T cells, or PBMCs provided the cDNA or gDNA that served as material.

In the authors' methods: Reference gene primer amplification in the assay estimated nucleated cell counts. Generated by immunoSEQ multiplex PCR, the TCRdb table keeps only in-frame clones and is missing some. V, J and clone size reflect that table, while D and trimming were determined from the DNA. The repertoire holds a few hundred thousand clones, with approximately 80% as singletons. This CDR3 comprises 13 residues. V was cut by 5 bases and J by 1 base, with 8 bases left in between. The germline gives CDR1 SGHNT, CDR2 YENEEA. Sequencing was done on a sample of peripheral blood. J is TRBJ1-1 and V is TRBV11-3; no reliable D call. This TCR was sampled from a woman younger than 30 with acute or convalescent COVID-19. CDR3 nucleotides: TGTGCCAGCAGCCTATACAGGAACACTGAAGCTTTCTTT. Translated: CASSLYRNTEAFF. The full variable domain, in which reference TRBV11-3 and TRBJ1-1 provide the parts outside the CDR3, is EAGVVQSPRYKIIEKKQPVAFWCNPISGHNTLYWYLQNLGQGPELLIRYENEEAVDDSQLPKDRFSAERLKGVDSTLKIQPAELGDSAVYLCASSLYRNTEAFFGQGTRLTVV.